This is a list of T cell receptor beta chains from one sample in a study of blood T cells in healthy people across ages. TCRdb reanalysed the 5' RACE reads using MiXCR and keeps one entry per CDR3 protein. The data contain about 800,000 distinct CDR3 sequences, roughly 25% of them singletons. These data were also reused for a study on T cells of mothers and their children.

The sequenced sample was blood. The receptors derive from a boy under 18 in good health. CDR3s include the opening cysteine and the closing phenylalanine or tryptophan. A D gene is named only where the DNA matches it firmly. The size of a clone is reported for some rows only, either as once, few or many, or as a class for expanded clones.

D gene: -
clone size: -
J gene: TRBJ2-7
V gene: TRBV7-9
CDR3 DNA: TGTGCCAGCAGCTTAGACCGAGGGTTCGGGGAGCAGTACTTC
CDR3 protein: CASSLDRGFGEQYF

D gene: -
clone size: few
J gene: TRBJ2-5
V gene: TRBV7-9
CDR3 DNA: TGTGCCAGCAGCTCCAGGGGAGTTGCAGAGACCCAGTACTTC
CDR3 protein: CASSSRGVAETQYF

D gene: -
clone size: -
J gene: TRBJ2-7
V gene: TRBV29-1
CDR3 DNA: TGCAGCGTTGATTTACCTAGTTCCTACGAGCAGTACTTC
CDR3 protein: CSVDLPSSYEQYF

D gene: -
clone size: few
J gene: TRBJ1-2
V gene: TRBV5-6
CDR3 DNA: TGTGCCAGCAGTAAAGACAGACAATATGGCTACACCTTC
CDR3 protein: CASSKDRQYGYTF

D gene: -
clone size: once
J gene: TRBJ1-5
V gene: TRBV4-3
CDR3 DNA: TGCGCCAGCAGCCAAGGACAGTCCGATCAGCCCCAGCATTTT
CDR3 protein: CASSQGQSDQPQHF

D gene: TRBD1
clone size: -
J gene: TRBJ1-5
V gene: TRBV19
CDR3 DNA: TGTGCCAGTAGTATAATTGGACAGGGGGGATATCAGCCCCAGCATTTT
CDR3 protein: CASSIIGQGGYQPQHF

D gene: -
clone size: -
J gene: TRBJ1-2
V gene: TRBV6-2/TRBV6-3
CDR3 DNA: TGTGCCAGCAGTCCAACTCCGGACAGAAAATATGGCTACACCTTC
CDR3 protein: CASSPTPDRKYGYTF

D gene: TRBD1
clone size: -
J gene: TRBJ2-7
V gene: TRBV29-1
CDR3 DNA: TGCAGCATTGGACAGGGTATCTACGGGCAGTACTTC
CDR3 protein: CSIGQGIYGQYF

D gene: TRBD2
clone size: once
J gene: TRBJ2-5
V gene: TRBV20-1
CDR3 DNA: TGCAGTACCCCGACTAGCGGGAGGTTCGAGACCCAGTACTTC
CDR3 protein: CSTPTSGRFETQYF

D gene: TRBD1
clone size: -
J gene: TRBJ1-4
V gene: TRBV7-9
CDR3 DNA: TGTGCCAGCACCACCGGACAGGGGGCAATAATTAATGAAAAACTGTTTTTT
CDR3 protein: CASTTGQGAIINEKLFF

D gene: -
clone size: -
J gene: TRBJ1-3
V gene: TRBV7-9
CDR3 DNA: TGTGCCAGCAGCTTAGGTGGACGGAACGCCATATATTTT
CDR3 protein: CASSLGGRNAIYF

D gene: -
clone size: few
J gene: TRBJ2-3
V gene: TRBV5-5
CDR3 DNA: TGTGCCAGCAGCTTGGCGCCAGTGAGCACAGATACGCAGTATTTT
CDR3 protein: CASSLAPVSTDTQYF